This TCR beta chain was captured in a study of OX40 agonist ivuxolimab in advanced cancers. Study results and caveats: CD4+ T cells averaged fewer expanded clones than CD8+ T cells.

Note on this clone: The antigen is not known.

Germline CDR1 is SGHVS and CDR2 is FNYEAQ. J was trimmed by 7 bases and V by 1 base; bases with no gene match: 9. The CDR3 length is 16 residues. Clones were sequenced by immunoSEQ multiplex PCR, and TCRdb holds only the in-frame ones, with some missing. The profile shows about 48,000 clones, about nine tenths of them singletons. The sample was CD4+ or CD8+ T cells sorted from blood, taken in a trial of the OX40 agonist ivuxolimab. This rearrangement joins TRBV7-6 to TRBJ2-2, with 7 bases that match TRBD1. The TCR was taken from an adult with an advanced solid tumor such as melanoma, head and neck, liver or kidney cancer. CDR3 sequence (DNA): TGTGCCAGCAGCTTAGATATTAGGGGGCGAGGCGGGGAGCTGTTTTTT. Amino acid sequence: CASSLDIRGRGGELFF.